This is a list of T cell receptor beta chains from one sample in a study of blood T cell repertoires in COVID-19. This table comes from immunoSEQ multiplex PCR, and its TCRdb copy is limited to in-frame clones, with some not included. The sample carries tens of thousands of clones, more than 65% recorded once. The sequencing sample was made of peripheral blood. The receptors shown here come from a woman aged 55 to 70 with acute or convalescent COVID-19. The CDR3 runs from the conserved cysteine through the conserved F or W. Fields, in order: clone size, J gene, V gene, D gene, CDR3 protein, CDR3 DNA. D genes are given only for firm matches. A row's size may be missing; if present it is once, few, many or a size class.

clone_size: .; j_call: TRBJ2-7; v_call: TRBV10-3; d_call: TRBD1; cdr3_aa: CAIRRQGASYEQYF; cdr3_nt: TGTGCCATCAGGCGACAGGGGGCCTCCTACGAGCAGTACTTC
clone_size: once; j_call: TRBJ1-1; v_call: TRBV11-3; d_call: .; cdr3_aa: CASSLGQGSTEAFF; cdr3_nt: TGTGCCAGCAGCTTAGGGCAGGGATCCACTGAAGCTTTCTTT
clone_size: .; j_call: TRBJ1-4; v_call: TRBV2; d_call: TRBD1; cdr3_aa: CASTKDRGFEKLFF; cdr3_nt: TGTGCCAGCACCAAGGACAGGGGGTTTGAAAAACTGTTTTTT
clone_size: .; j_call: TRBJ2-7; v_call: TRBV5-1; d_call: TRBD2; cdr3_aa: CASSLSGGAGEQYF; cdr3_nt: TGCGCCAGCAGCTTGAGCGGGGGGGCTGGAGAGCAGTACTTC
clone_size: .; j_call: TRBJ1-3; v_call: TRBV3-1/TRBV3-2; d_call: .; cdr3_aa: CASSRGSGNTIYF; cdr3_nt: TGTGCCAGCAGCAGGGGCTCAGGAAACACCATATATTTT
clone_size: .; j_call: TRBJ2-7; v_call: TRBV2; d_call: TRBD1; cdr3_aa: CASSEGGQGAYEQYF; cdr3_nt: TGTGCCAGCAGTGAAGGAGGACAGGGGGCTTACGAGCAGTACTTC
clone_size: .; j_call: TRBJ1-1; v_call: TRBV5-1; d_call: TRBD1; cdr3_aa: CASSFYSGTVNTEAFF; cdr3_nt: TGCGCCAGCAGCTTTTACTCTGGGACAGTTAACACTGAAGCTTTCTTT
clone_size: .; j_call: TRBJ2-7; v_call: TRBV7-2; d_call: .; cdr3_aa: CASSLVQRGEQYF; cdr3_nt: TGTGCCAGCAGCTTAGTTCAAAGGGGCGAGCAGTACTTC
clone_size: few; j_call: TRBJ2-1; v_call: TRBV6-4; d_call: TRBD2; cdr3_aa: CASSGTSGGHNEQFF; cdr3_nt: TGTGCCAGCAGTGGGACTAGCGGGGGCCACAATGAGCAGTTCTTC
clone_size: .; j_call: TRBJ1-2; v_call: TRBV3-1/TRBV3-2; d_call: .; cdr3_aa: CASSQASGYTF; cdr3_nt: TGTGCCAGCAGCCAAGCGTCTGGCTACACCTTC
clone_size: .; j_call: TRBJ1-1; v_call: TRBV5-1; d_call: TRBD1; cdr3_aa: CASSSRPGTGAMNTEAFF; cdr3_nt: TGCGCCAGCTCCTCTAGGCCCGGGACAGGGGCCATGAACACTGAAGCTTTCTTT
clone_size: once; j_call: TRBJ2-1; v_call: TRBV18; d_call: TRBD2; cdr3_aa: CASSPAGIQRGGNNEQFF; cdr3_nt: TGTGCCAGCTCACCCGCGGGGATTCAGCGGGGGGGAAACAATGAGCAGTTCTTC
clone_size: .; j_call: TRBJ1-1; v_call: TRBV7-2; d_call: .; cdr3_aa: CASSLDLAFEAFF; cdr3_nt: TGTGCCAGCAGCTTAGATTTGGCCTTTGAAGCTTTCTTT
clone_size: once; j_call: TRBJ1-3; v_call: TRBV3-1/TRBV3-2; d_call: .; cdr3_aa: CASSQGRVNSGNTIYF; cdr3_nt: TGTGCCAGCAGCCAAGGACGGGTCAACTCTGGAAACACCATATATTTT
clone_size: .; j_call: TRBJ2-2; v_call: TRBV11-2; d_call: .; cdr3_aa: CASSSSNRAWTGELFF; cdr3_nt: TGTGCCAGCAGCTCTTCTAACAGGGCATGGACCGGGGAGCTGTTTTTT
clone_size: .; j_call: TRBJ1-1; v_call: TRBV5-1; d_call: .; cdr3_aa: CASSRLGGMNTEAFF; cdr3_nt: TGCGCCAGCAGCCGTTTGGGAGGCATGAACACTGAAGCTTTCTTT
clone_size: .; j_call: TRBJ1-2; v_call: TRBV19; d_call: .; cdr3_aa: CASSIGADYYGYTF; cdr3_nt: TGTGCCAGTAGTATAGGTGCAGATTACTATGGCTACACCTTC
clone_size: .; j_call: TRBJ2-3; v_call: TRBV3-1/TRBV3-2; d_call: .; cdr3_aa: CASSQARPTTPDTQYF; cdr3_nt: TGTGCCAGCAGCCAAGCGAGGCCTACAACTCCAGATACGCAGTATTTT
clone_size: .; j_call: TRBJ2-7; v_call: TRBV7-2; d_call: .; cdr3_aa: CASSPQQGYSYEQYF; cdr3_nt: TGTGCCAGCAGCCCCCAACAGGGTTACTCCTACGAGCAGTACTTC
clone_size: .; j_call: TRBJ1-4; v_call: TRBV5-6; d_call: .; cdr3_aa: CASRSGVANEKLFF; cdr3_nt: TGTGCCAGCAGATCGGGGGTGGCTAATGAAAAACTGTTTTTT
clone_size: once; j_call: TRBJ2-3; v_call: TRBV4-2; d_call: TRBD2; cdr3_aa: CASSQVTSGGTDTQYF; cdr3_nt: TGTGCCAGCAGCCAAGTAACTAGCGGGGGCACAGATACGCAGTATTTT
clone_size: .; j_call: TRBJ2-5; v_call: TRBV18; d_call: TRBD2; cdr3_aa: CASSPPGLAGGETQYF; cdr3_nt: TGTGCCAGCTCACCTCCAGGACTAGCGGGGGGAGAGACCCAGTACTTC
clone_size: .; j_call: TRBJ1-1; v_call: TRBV6-5; d_call: .; cdr3_aa: CASNPFQGGTEAFF; cdr3_nt: TGTGCCAGCAATCCCTTCCAGGGTGGCACTGAAGCTTTCTTT
clone_size: .; j_call: TRBJ2-2; v_call: TRBV5-1; d_call: .; cdr3_aa: CASSTETGELFF; cdr3_nt: TGCGCCAGCAGTACAGAGACCGGGGAGCTGTTTTTT
clone_size: .; j_call: TRBJ1-1; v_call: TRBV5-1; d_call: TRBD1; cdr3_aa: CASSLDGQGWMAFF; cdr3_nt: TGCGCCAGCAGCTTGGACGGACAGGGTTGGATGGCTTTCTTT
clone_size: .; j_call: TRBJ1-3; v_call: TRBV24-1; d_call: .; cdr3_aa: CATSDPADRRNTIYF; cdr3_nt: TGTGCCACCAGTGATCCGGCTGACAGGAGAAACACCATATATTTT
clone_size: .; j_call: TRBJ2-5; v_call: TRBV7-2; d_call: TRBD2; cdr3_aa: CASSLSGGDQETQYF; cdr3_nt: TGTGCCAGCAGCTTAAGCGGGGGCGACCAAGAGACCCAGTACTTC
clone_size: once; j_call: TRBJ1-6; v_call: TRBV7-2; d_call: .; cdr3_aa: CASSLGRLSPLHF; cdr3_nt: TGTGCCAGTAGCTTAGGTAGACTTTCACCCCTCCACTTT
clone_size: .; j_call: TRBJ1-1; v_call: TRBV19; d_call: TRBD1; cdr3_aa: CASSGRDRGGNTEAFF; cdr3_nt: TGTGCCAGTAGTGGGCGGGACAGGGGTGGGAACACTGAAGCTTTCTTT
clone_size: .; j_call: TRBJ2-1; v_call: TRBV9; d_call: TRBD1; cdr3_aa: CASSAPGTVYNEQFF; cdr3_nt: TGTGCCAGCAGCGCGCCTGGGACAGTTTACAATGAGCAGTTCTTC
clone_size: .; j_call: TRBJ2-3; v_call: TRBV5-4; d_call: TRBD2; cdr3_aa: CASSSSGESTDTQYF; cdr3_nt: TGTGCCAGCAGCTCTAGCGGGGAAAGCACAGATACGCAGTATTTT
clone_size: .; j_call: TRBJ2-1; v_call: TRBV7-9; d_call: TRBD1; cdr3_aa: CASSSLTGGYEQFF; cdr3_nt: TGTGCCAGCAGCTCCCTGACAGGGGGCTATGAGCAGTTCTTC
clone_size: few; j_call: TRBJ2-3; v_call: TRBV29-1; d_call: TRBD1; cdr3_aa: CSVGQGATDTQYF; cdr3_nt: TGCAGCGTCGGACAGGGAGCCACAGATACGCAGTATTTT
clone_size: .; j_call: TRBJ1-3; v_call: TRBV18; d_call: .; cdr3_aa: CASSPPRTGLSSGTDIYF; cdr3_nt: TGTGCCAGCTCACCACCCCGGACGGGACTAAGCTCTGGAACGGACATATATTTT
clone_size: .; j_call: TRBJ2-7; v_call: TRBV5-1; d_call: TRBD2; cdr3_aa: CASSLRQGTSVEQYF; cdr3_nt: TGCGCCAGCAGCTTGAGACAGGGGACTAGCGTCGAGCAGTACTTC
clone_size: .; j_call: TRBJ1-1; v_call: TRBV7-9; d_call: .; cdr3_aa: CASSLAGAQGNTEAFF; cdr3_nt: TGTGCCAGCAGCTTAGCGGGGGCACAGGGGAACACTGAAGCTTTCTTT
clone_size: once; j_call: TRBJ2-1; v_call: TRBV5-1; d_call: TRBD2; cdr3_aa: CASSLLAGGPRNEQFF; cdr3_nt: TGCGCCAGCAGCTTGCTAGCGGGGGGGCCTAGGAATGAGCAGTTCTTC
clone_size: .; j_call: TRBJ1-6; v_call: TRBV28; d_call: TRBD1; cdr3_aa: CASSPPPGTGENSPLHF; cdr3_nt: TGTGCCAGCAGTCCCCCCCCCGGGACAGGGGAAAATTCACCCCTCCACTTT
clone_size: .; j_call: TRBJ1-2; v_call: TRBV19; d_call: .; cdr3_aa: CASSVQASYGYTF; cdr3_nt: TGTGCCAGTAGTGTACAGGCGAGCTATGGCTACACCTTC
clone_size: .; j_call: TRBJ2-1; v_call: TRBV6-1; d_call: .; cdr3_aa: CASSEDEVAMGEQFF; cdr3_nt: TGTGCCAGCAGTGAGGATGAGGTCGCCATGGGTGAGCAGTTCTTC